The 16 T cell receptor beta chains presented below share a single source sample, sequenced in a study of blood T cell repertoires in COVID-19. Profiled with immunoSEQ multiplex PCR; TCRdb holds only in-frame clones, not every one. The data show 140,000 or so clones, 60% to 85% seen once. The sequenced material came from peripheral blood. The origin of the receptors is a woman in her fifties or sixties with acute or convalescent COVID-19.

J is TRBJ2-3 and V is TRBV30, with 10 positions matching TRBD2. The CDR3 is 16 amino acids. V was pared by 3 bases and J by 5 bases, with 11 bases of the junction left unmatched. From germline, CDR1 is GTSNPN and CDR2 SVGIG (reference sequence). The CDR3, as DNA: TGTGCCTGGAGAGAGCCCGCTAGCGGGAGTAGAGATACGCAGTATTTT. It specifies CAWREPASGSRDTQYF.

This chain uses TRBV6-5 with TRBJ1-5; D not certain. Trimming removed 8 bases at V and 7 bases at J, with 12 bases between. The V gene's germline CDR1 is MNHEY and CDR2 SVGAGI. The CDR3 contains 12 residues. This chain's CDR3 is CASGFTGQPQHF. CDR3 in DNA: TGTGCCAGCGGGTTTACGGGACAGCCCCAGCATTTT.

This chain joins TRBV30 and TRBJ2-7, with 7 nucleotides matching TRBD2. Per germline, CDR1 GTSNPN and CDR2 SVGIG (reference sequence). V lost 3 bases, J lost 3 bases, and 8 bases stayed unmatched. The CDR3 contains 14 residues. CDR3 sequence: CAWSPIGGSYEQYF. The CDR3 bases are TGTGCCTGGAGCCCCATCGGGGGGAGCTACGAGCAGTACTTC. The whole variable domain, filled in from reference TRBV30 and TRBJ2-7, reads SQTIHQWPATLVQPVGSPLSLECTVEGTSNPNLYWYRQAAGRGLQLLFYSVGIGQISSEVPQNLSASRPQDRQFILSSKKLLLSDSGFYLCAWSPIGGSYEQYFGPGTRLTVT.

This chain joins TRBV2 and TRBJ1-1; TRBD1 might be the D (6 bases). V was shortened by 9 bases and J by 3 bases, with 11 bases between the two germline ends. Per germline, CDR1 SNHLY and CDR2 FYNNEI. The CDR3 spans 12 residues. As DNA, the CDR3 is TGTGCCAGGTTACAGGGCTACACTGAAGCTTTCTTT. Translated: CARLQGYTEAFF.

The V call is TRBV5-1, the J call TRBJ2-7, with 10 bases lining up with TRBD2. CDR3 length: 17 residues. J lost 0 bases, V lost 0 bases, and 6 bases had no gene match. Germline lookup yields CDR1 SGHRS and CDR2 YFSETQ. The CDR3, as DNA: TGCGCCAGCAGCTTGGTGTCTAGCGGGAGCTTCTCCTACGAGCAGTACTTC. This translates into CASSLVSSGSFSYEQYF. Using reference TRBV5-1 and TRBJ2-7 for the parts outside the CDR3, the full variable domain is KAGVTQTPRYLIKTRGQQVTLSCSPISGHRSVSWYQQTPGQGLQFLFEYFSETQRNKGNFPGRFSGRQFSNSRSEMNVSTLELGDSALYLCASSLVSSGSFSYEQYFGPGTRLTVT.

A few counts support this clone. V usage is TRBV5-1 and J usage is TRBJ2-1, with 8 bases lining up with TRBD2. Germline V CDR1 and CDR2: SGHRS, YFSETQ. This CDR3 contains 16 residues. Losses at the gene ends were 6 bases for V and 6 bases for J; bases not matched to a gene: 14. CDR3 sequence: CASTPSGAGVGNEQFF. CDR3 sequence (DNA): TGCGCCAGCACCCCGAGTGGAGCGGGAGTGGGCAATGAGCAGTTCTTC.

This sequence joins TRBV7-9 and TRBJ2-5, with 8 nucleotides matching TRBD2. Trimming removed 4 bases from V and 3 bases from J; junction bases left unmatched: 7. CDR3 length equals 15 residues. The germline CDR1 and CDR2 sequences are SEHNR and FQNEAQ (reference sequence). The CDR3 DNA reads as TGTGCCAGCAGCTCATCAGTAGCGGGAAAAGAGACCCAGTACTTC. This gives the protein CASSSSVAGKETQYF.

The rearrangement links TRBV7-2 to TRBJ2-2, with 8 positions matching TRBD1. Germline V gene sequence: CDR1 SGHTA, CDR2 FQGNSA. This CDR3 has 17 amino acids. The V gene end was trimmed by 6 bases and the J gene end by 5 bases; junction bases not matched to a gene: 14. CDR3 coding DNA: TGTGCCAGCAGATTTAATCCGACAGGGGACCGAACCGGGGAGCTGTTTTTT. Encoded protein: CASRFNPTGDRTGELFF.

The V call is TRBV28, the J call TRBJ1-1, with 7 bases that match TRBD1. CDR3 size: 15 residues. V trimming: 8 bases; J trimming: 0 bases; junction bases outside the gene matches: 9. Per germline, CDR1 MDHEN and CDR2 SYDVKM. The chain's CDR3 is CASLGQHAVNTEAFF. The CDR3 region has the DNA TGTGCCAGCCTGGGACAGCACGCGGTGAACACTGAAGCTTTCTTT.

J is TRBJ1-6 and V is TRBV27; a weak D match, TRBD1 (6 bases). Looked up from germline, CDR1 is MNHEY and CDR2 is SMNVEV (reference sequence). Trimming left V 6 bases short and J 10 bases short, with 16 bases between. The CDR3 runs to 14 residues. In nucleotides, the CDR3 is TGTGCCAGCAGCCAAGGGGGGGTAAGGTCACCCCTCCACTTT. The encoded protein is CASSQGGVRSPLHF.

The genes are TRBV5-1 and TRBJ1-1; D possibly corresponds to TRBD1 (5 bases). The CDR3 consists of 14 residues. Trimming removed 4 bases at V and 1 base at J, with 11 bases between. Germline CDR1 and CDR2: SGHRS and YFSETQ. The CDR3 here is CASSHGGRNTEAFF. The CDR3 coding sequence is TGCGCCAGCAGCCACGGGGGAAGGAACACTGAAGCTTTCTTT.

CDR3 DNA sequence: TGCAGTGCCCATAACGGCAATGAGCAGTTCTTC. This codes for CSAHNGNEQFF. V is TRBV20-1 and J is TRBJ2-1, with D unclear. Trimming removed 6 bases from V and 6 bases from J, with 9 bases in between. The CDR3 totals 11 residues. From germline, CDR1 is DFQATT and CDR2 SNEGSKA (reference sequence).

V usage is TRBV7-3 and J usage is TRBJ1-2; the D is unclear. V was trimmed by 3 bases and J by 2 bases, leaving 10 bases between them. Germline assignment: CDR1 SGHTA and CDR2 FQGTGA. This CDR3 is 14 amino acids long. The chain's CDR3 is CASSLGPTNYGYTF. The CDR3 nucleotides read TGTGCCAGCAGCTTGGGCCCTACCAACTATGGCTACACCTTC.

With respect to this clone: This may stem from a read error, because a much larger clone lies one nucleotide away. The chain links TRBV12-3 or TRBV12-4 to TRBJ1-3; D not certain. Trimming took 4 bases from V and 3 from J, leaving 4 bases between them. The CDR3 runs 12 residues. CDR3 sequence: CASSYGGNTIYF. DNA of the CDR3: TGTGCCAGCAGTTACGGTGGAAACACCATATATTTT.

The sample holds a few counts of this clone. CDR3 protein: CASSGLGSNEQFF. The CDR3 DNA follows: TGTGCCAGCAGTGGGTTGGGCAGCAATGAGCAGTTCTTC. The chain has TRBV12-3 or TRBV12-4 and TRBJ2-1; D is uncertain. The V end lost 5 bases, the J end lost 6 bases, and 11 bases lay between the germline ends. The length of the CDR3 is 13 residues.

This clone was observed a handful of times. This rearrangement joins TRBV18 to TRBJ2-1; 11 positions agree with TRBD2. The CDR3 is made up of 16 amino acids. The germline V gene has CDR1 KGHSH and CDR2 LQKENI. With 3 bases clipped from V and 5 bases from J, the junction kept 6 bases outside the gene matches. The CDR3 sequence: CASSPELAGVHNEQFF. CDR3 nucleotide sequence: TGTGCCAGCTCACCTGAACTAGCGGGAGTCCACAATGAGCAGTTCTTC.